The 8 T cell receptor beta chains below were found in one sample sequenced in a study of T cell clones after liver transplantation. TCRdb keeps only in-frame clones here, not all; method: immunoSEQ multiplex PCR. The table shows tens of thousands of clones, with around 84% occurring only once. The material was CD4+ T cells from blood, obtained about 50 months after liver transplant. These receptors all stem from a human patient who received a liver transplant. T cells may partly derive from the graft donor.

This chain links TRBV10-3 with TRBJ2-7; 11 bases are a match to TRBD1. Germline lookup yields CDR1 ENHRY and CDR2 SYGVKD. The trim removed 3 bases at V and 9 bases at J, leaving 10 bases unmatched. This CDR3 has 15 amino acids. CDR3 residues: CAISEAGTGGAVQYF. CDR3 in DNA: TGTGCCATCAGTGAAGCCGGGACAGGGGGAGCGGTGCAGTACTTC.

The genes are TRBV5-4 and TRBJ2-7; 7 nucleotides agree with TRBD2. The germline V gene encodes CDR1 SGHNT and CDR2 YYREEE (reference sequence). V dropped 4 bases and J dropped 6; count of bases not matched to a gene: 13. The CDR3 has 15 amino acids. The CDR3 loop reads CASSGVGRENSEQYF. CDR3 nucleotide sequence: TGTGCCAGCAGCGGGGTGGGGCGGGAGAATAGCGAGCAGTACTTC.

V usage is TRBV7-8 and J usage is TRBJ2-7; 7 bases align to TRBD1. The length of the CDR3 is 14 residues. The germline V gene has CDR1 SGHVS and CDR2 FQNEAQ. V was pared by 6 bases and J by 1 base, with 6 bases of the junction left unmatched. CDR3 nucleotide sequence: TGTGCCAGCAGACCTAACAGGGGTTCCTACGAGCAGTACTTC. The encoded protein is CASRPNRGSYEQYF.

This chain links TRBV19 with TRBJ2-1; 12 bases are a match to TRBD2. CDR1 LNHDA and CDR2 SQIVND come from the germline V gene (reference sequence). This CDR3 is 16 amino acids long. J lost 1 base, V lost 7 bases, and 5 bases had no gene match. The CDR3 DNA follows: TGTGCCAGTAACGCCGGGACTAGCGGGTCCTACAATGAGCAGTTCTTC. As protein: CASNAGTSGSYNEQFF.

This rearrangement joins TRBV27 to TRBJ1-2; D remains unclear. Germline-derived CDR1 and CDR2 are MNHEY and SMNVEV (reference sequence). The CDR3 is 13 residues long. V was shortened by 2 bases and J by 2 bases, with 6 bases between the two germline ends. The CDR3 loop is CASSLNGNYGYTF. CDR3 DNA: TGTGCCAGCAGTTTAAACGGGAACTATGGCTACACCTTC.

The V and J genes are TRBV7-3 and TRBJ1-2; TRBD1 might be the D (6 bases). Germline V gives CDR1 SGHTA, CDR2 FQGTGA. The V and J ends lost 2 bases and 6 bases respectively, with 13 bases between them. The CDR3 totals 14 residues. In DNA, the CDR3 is TGTGCCAGCAGCTTATCGGCCAGGGGAGATGGCTACACCTTC. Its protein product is CASSLSARGDGYTF.

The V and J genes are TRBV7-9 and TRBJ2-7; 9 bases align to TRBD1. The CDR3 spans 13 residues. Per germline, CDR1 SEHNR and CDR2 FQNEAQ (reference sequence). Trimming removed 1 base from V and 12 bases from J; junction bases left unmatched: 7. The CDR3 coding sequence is TGTGCCAGCAGCTTAGAGGCGACAGGGGGATTGTACTTC. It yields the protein CASSLEATGGLYF.

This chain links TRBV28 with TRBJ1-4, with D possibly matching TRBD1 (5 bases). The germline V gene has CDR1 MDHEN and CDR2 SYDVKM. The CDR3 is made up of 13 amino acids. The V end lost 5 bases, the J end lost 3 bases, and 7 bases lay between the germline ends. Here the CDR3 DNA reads TGTGCCAGCAGTGGGGGAGCTAATGAAAAACTGTTTTTT. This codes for CASSGGANEKLFF.